The T cell receptor (beta chain) under discussion was sequenced for a study of cytomegalovirus exposure and HLA in healthy donors. General observations from the study: V- and J-gene trimming in TCR beta was tied to a missense DCLRE1C variant by an analysis performed later. Reportedly, a later analysis found an Asian-associated ancestry cluster had fewer N-insertions than the approximately 640-donor mean. Earlier analysis looked at TCR beta V segments, and most were productive about 87% or about 30% of the time. There were 160 or so TCR beta chains listed as cytomegalovirus-associated.

60 Vbeta and 13 Jbeta primers were used in PCR. The table came from immunoSEQ multiplex PCR; TCRdb's copy has only in-frame clones and leaves some out. The data hold about 130,000 clones, with about 75% observed a single time. On this clone itself: Its antigen remains unidentified.

V gave up 7 bases and J gave up 8 bases, with 15 bases separating them. There are 12 residues in the CDR3. Germline V gene sequence: CDR1 SQVTM, CDR2 ANQGSEA. The sequencing sample was made of PBMCs. The V and J genes are TRBV29-1 and TRBJ2-1, with D maybe TRBD1 (5 bases). The receptor's source is a woman between 40 and 55 years old in good health and CMV-seronegative. The CDR3 bases are TGCAGCGGGACGAGCAGGGTCGATGAGCAGTTCTTC. It yields the protein CSGTSRVDEQFF.